What follows are 9 T cell receptor beta chains derived from one specimen sequenced in a study of early stage breast cancer tumors. TCRdb's table, derived via immunoSEQ multiplex PCR, lists solely in-frame clones and lacks some. The sample contains over 45,000 clones, approximately 80% of which appear only once. What was sequenced was blood. These receptors all stem from a person in their fifties with breast cancer.

The rearrangement uses TRBV6-5 and TRBJ1-5; D is unclear. This CDR3 is 15 amino acids long. V lost 2 bases to trimming and J lost 4 bases, with 12 bases between them. Looked up from germline, CDR1 is MNHEY and CDR2 is SVGAGI. The CDR3: CASSYDWASNQPQHF. CDR3 in DNA: TGTGCCAGCAGTTACGATTGGGCCTCGAATCAGCCCCAGCATTTT.

This chain connects TRBV18 to TRBJ1-1; no clear D. The CDR3 is 15 residues long. V was shortened by 6 bases and J by 1 base, with 15 bases between the two germline ends. Germline-derived CDR1 and CDR2 are KGHSH and LQKENI. CDR3 sequence (DNA): TGTGCCAGCTCTGAGCAAGGATCCGGGAACACTGAAGCTTTCTTT. Translation: CASSEQGSGNTEAFF.

V usage is TRBV7-2 and J usage is TRBJ1-2, with D tentatively TRBD1 (5 bases). Trimming left V 3 bases short and J 2 bases short, with 10 bases between. CDR3 length: 14 residues. Germline CDR1 reads SGHTA; CDR2 reads FQGNSA. In nucleotides, the CDR3 is TGTGCCAGCAGCTTGGGGTCAGGGAACTATGGCTACACCTTC. Translating it yields CASSLGSGNYGYTF.

This rearrangement joins TRBV19 to TRBJ1-5; possible D gene TRBD1, 5 bases. Per the germline V gene, CDR1 is LNHDA and CDR2 is SQIVND (reference sequence). This CDR3 has 17 residues. V lost 3 bases, J lost 0 bases, and 15 bases lay in between. In nucleotides, the CDR3 is TGTGCCAGTAGTATTTTCCCGACAGATTATAGCAATCAGCCCCAGCATTTT. This gives the protein CASSIFPTDYSNQPQHF. The entire variable domain, with the rest obtained from reference TRBV19 and TRBJ1-5, is as follows: DGGITQSPKYLFRKEGQNVTLSCEQNLNHDAMYWYRQDPGQGLRLIYYSQIVNDFQKGDIAEGYSVSREKKESFPLTVTSAQKNPTAFYLCASSIFPTDYSNQPQHFGDGTRLSIL.

The genes are TRBV29-1 and TRBJ2-3; D call uncertain. The germline V and J ends were trimmed by 2 bases and 5 bases, with 8 bases remaining between them. The CDR3 consists of 12 residues. Germline V lookup: CDR1 SQVTM, CDR2 ANQGSEA. The chain's CDR3 is CSVEILVDTQYF. The CDR3 DNA reads as TGCAGCGTTGAAATACTCGTAGATACGCAGTATTTT.

This clone has just a few counts. The chain is built from TRBV19 and TRBJ1-2, with D maybe TRBD1 (5 bases). The length of the CDR3 is 14 residues. V was pared by 3 bases and J by 7 bases, with 15 bases between. The germline V gene has CDR1 LNHDA and CDR2 SQIVND (reference sequence). Written as DNA, the CDR3 is TGTGCCAGTAGTATGGCTGACAGAAGGAGTGGCTACACCTTC. This codes for CASSMADRRSGYTF. The complete variable domain, with remaining parts taken from reference TRBV19 and TRBJ1-2, reads DGGITQSPKYLFRKEGQNVTLSCEQNLNHDAMYWYRQDPGQGLRLIYYSQIVNDFQKGDIAEGYSVSREKKESFPLTVTSAQKNPTAFYLCASSMADRRSGYTFGSGTRLTVV.

The chain combines TRBV4-3 with TRBJ1-6; 9 bases agree with TRBD1. With V trimmed by 3 bases and J by 8 bases, 8 bases remained unmatched. The CDR3 totals 16 residues. From germline, CDR1 is LGHNA and CDR2 YSLEER. The CDR3, as DNA: TGCGCCAGCAGCCACACCGGGACAGGGTGGGATTCACCCCTCCACTTT. Its protein is CASSHTGTGWDSPLHF.

The chain couples TRBV2 to TRBJ1-1; TRBD1 aligns across 7 bases. The CDR3 totals 14 residues. V lost 7 bases and J lost 3; bases outside the gene matches: 8. The germline V gene has CDR1 SNHLY and CDR2 FYNNEI. The CDR3: CASTGGGQHTEAFF. The CDR3 coding sequence is TGTGCCAGCACAGGGGGGGGACAGCACACTGAAGCTTTCTTT.

DNA for the CDR3: TGTGCCAGCTCACAGGGAATTACGCAGGGCAACGGTGGCTACACCTTC. Its translation: CASSQGITQGNGGYTF. The chain combines TRBV18 with TRBJ1-2; the D gene is possibly TRBD1 (5 bases). Germline CDR1 is KGHSH and CDR2 is LQKENI. Trimming cost V 4 bases and J 7 bases, with 22 bases left between them. CDR3 length: 16 residues. Supplemented by reference TRBV18 and TRBJ1-2, the full variable domain reads NAGVMQNPRHLVRRRGQEARLRCSPMKGHSHVYWYRQLPEEGLKFMVYLQKENIIDESGMPKERFSAEFPKEGPSILRIQQVVRGDSAAYFCASSQGITQGNGGYTFGSGTRLTVV.